This is a list of T cell receptor beta chains from one sample in a study of radiation and T cells in renal cell carcinoma. The method was immunoSEQ multiplex PCR; TCRdb's version includes in-frame clones alone and lacks a portion of them. The sample carries 85,000 to 100,000 clones, approximately 86% recorded once. Sequencing was performed on blood, taken from a patient whose treatment included radiotherapy and nephrectomy. These receptors all stem from a middle-aged man with renal cell carcinoma. Each CDR3 is given with its conserved first and last residue. Fields, in order: V gene, J gene, clone size, D gene, CDR3 DNA, CDR3 protein. A D gene is named only where the DNA matches it firmly. The size of a clone is reported for some rows only, either as once, few or many, or as a class for expanded clones.

TRBV27,TRBJ2-1,few,NA,TGTGCCAGCAGTTTAGGCCCTGCCGATGAGCAGTTCTTC,CASSLGPADEQFF
TRBV9,TRBJ2-5,NA,NA,TGTGCCAGCAGCGTAGTCCCCCTCAGCGGGCAGCAAGAGACCCAGTACTTC,CASSVVPLSGQQETQYF
TRBV10-3,TRBJ1-1,NA,NA,TGTGCCATCAGTGAGCATATACTAGGGACTGAAGCTTTCTTT,CAISEHILGTEAFF
TRBV9,TRBJ1-3,NA,TRBD1,TGTGCCAGCAGCTTCAGTCCTCAGGGGGCTGATGGAAACACCATATATTTT,CASSFSPQGADGNTIYF
TRBV19,TRBJ2-4,NA,NA,TGTGCCAGTAGTATAACCGGGCCTGGATCCAAAAACATTCAGTACTTC,CASSITGPGSKNIQYF
TRBV5-1,TRBJ1-2,NA,TRBD1,TGCGCCAGCAGCTTGGACAGGGGGCAGTGGGGCTACACCTTC,CASSLDRGQWGYTF
TRBV7-9,TRBJ1-6,NA,TRBD1,TGTGCCAGCAGCTTTTCGGGGGGACAGCCTAATTCACCCCTCCACTTT,CASSFSGGQPNSPLHF
TRBV23-1,TRBJ1-3,NA,NA,TGCGCCAGCAGTCCCCGTCAGGGATTTGGAAACACCATATATTTT,CASSPRQGFGNTIYF
TRBV6-6,TRBJ1-1,once,NA,TGTGCCAGCAGTTACTCGGGGGGGAACACTGAAGCTTTCTTT,CASSYSGGNTEAFF
TRBV6-6,TRBJ1-5,NA,TRBD1,TGTGCCAGCAGTGCGGCAGGGGGAGATCAGCCCCAGCATTTT,CASSAAGGDQPQHF
TRBV9,TRBJ2-7,NA,TRBD2,TGTGCCAGCAGCGCGGGGGGGACTAGCATCGACGAGCAGTACTTC,CASSAGGTSIDEQYF
TRBV6-1,TRBJ1-2,NA,NA,TGTGCCAGCAGTCTTAACCGACAGGAGGGCTATGGCTACACCTTC,CASSLNRQEGYGYTF
TRBV21-1,TRBJ1-5,NA,NA,TGTGCCAGCAGCATACGGACAGGGTCAAGCAATCAGCCCCAGCATTTT,CASSIRTGSSNQPQHF
TRBV5-5,TRBJ2-1,NA,NA,TGTGCCAGCAGGGACCGCAACAATGAGCAGTTCTTC,CASRDRNNEQFF
TRBV6-4,TRBJ1-1,NA,TRBD1,TGTGCCAGCAGTGATACGGACAGGGGCACTGAAGCTTTCTTT,CASSDTDRGTEAFF
TRBV27,TRBJ2-3,NA,NA,TGTGCCAGCAGTCCCCCAGGGACAGATACGCAGTATTTT,CASSPPGTDTQYF
TRBV5-1,TRBJ2-2,NA,NA,TGCGCCAGCAGCTTGCAGGGCCAGAACACCGGGGAGCTGTTTTTT,CASSLQGQNTGELFF
TRBV4-1,TRBJ2-1,NA,TRBD2,TGCGCCAGCAGCCAACCGGGACTAGAGTTCCCGGATGAGCAGTTCTTC,CASSQPGLEFPDEQFF
TRBV7-2,TRBJ1-1,NA,NA,TGTGCCAGCAGCTTGGGGCTCACCAGAGGAGCTTTCTTT,CASSLGLTRGAFF
TRBV5-1,TRBJ2-2,NA,NA,TGCGCCAGCATTGGGTCCGGGGAGCTGTTTTTT,CASIGSGELFF
TRBV6-4,TRBJ2-1,NA,TRBD1,TGTGCCAGCAGTGATTGGGACAGGGGGTTCAATGAGCAGTTCTTC,CASSDWDRGFNEQFF
TRBV2,TRBJ2-1,once,NA,TGTGCCAGCAGGGAATACAATGAGCAGTTCTTC,CASREYNEQFF
TRBV18,TRBJ2-7,NA,TRBD1,TGTGCCAGCTCACCCACAGGGGGTGATTACGAGCAGTACTTC,CASSPTGGDYEQYF
TRBV4-3,TRBJ1-2,NA,NA,TGCGCCAGCAGCCAACAGGGGTACGACGGCGGCTACACCTTC,CASSQQGYDGGYTF
TRBV7-2,TRBJ2-3,NA,NA,TGTGCCAGCAGCTTAGCAGGTTACACAGATACGCAGTATTTT,CASSLAGYTDTQYF
TRBV7-2,TRBJ1-1,NA,NA,TGTGCCAGCAGCTCCGACAGGAACACTGAAGCTTTCTTT,CASSSDRNTEAFF
TRBV30,TRBJ1-2,NA,NA,TGTGCCTGGAGTGAAACAGGGATCGAGGGCTACACCTTC,CAWSETGIEGYTF
TRBV6-5,TRBJ2-1,few,NA,TGTGCCAGCAGTTACAGTCCCTACAGCCGGCAAGGAGAGCAGTTCTTC,CASSYSPYSRQGEQFF
TRBV5-1,TRBJ2-1,NA,NA,TGCGCCAGCAATCCCAGCGGTGGTACCTACAATGAGCAGTTCTTC,CASNPSGGTYNEQFF
TRBV6-6,TRBJ2-4,NA,TRBD1,TGTGCCAGCAGTCCCACCACGACAGGGTTCGGTGACATTCAGTACTTC,CASSPTTTGFGDIQYF
TRBV6-1,TRBJ2-1,once,NA,TGTGCCAGCCGGGGTACGTTCAATGAGCAGTTCTTC,CASRGTFNEQFF
TRBV7-6,TRBJ2-1,NA,TRBD2,TGTGCCAGCAGCTTAGGGCGGGGGGGCTACAATGAGCAGTTCTTC,CASSLGRGGYNEQFF
TRBV5-1,TRBJ2-1,NA,TRBD2,TGCGCCAGCAGCTTGGGCCGACGCGGGAGCTCCTACAATGAGCAGTTCTTC,CASSLGRRGSSYNEQFF
TRBV2,TRBJ2-5,NA,TRBD2,TGTGCCAGCGAGCGGGAACAGACCCAGTACTTC,CASEREQTQYF
TRBV5-5,TRBJ2-3,NA,NA,TGTGCCAGCAGCTTCTCTGGAGGCACAGATACGCAGTATTTT,CASSFSGGTDTQYF
TRBV7-3,TRBJ2-2,NA,NA,TGTGCCAGCAGCCCACAGGCTAGTTGGACCGGGGAGCTGTTTTTT,CASSPQASWTGELFF
TRBV7-7,TRBJ2-3,NA,NA,TGTGCTAGCAGCTCGAGGACCCTCACAGATACGCAGTATTTT,CASSSRTLTDTQYF
TRBV4-1,TRBJ2-5,NA,NA,TGCGCCAGCAGCCAAGATCTAGCCGCCGTGGAGCAGTACTTC,CASSQDLAAVEQYF
TRBV28,TRBJ1-2,NA,NA,TGTGCCAGCAGTTTAAACAAGTATGGCTACACCTTC,CASSLNKYGYTF
TRBV29-1,TRBJ2-1,NA,TRBD2,TGCAGCGTTGTGGGCGGGAGGGCCGTAGATGAGCAGTTCTTC,CSVVGGRAVDEQFF
TRBV29-1,TRBJ2-3,NA,TRBD1,TGCAGCGCCCCCGGGACAGGGTTTACAGATACGCAGTATTTT,CSAPGTGFTDTQYF
TRBV28,TRBJ1-1,NA,NA,TGTGCCAGCGCGGGGGGGGCTGAAGCTTTCTTT,CASAGGAEAFF
TRBV30,TRBJ2-7,NA,TRBD2,TGTGCCCTGGCCGGCGGGGGGCCCGAGCAGTACTTC,CALAGGGPEQYF
TRBV5-4,TRBJ2-7,NA,NA,TGTGCCAGCAGCTTGGGTTCAGTACCAACCTACGAGCAGTACTTC,CASSLGSVPTYEQYF
TRBV5-1,TRBJ2-7,NA,NA,TGCGCCAGCAGCCCCTTAGGGTCCTACGAGCAGTACTTC,CASSPLGSYEQYF
TRBV7-6,TRBJ1-4,NA,NA,TGTGCCAGCAGCTCAGGGACTGGTGCTAATGAAAAACTGTTTTTT,CASSSGTGANEKLFF
TRBV6-1,TRBJ2-5,NA,NA,TGTGCCAGCACGGGGTACGAGACCCAGTACTTC,CASTGYETQYF
TRBV6-5,TRBJ1-2,NA,NA,TGTGCCAGCAGTCCCCGCGACAGGACCAAGGAGGGCTACACCTTC,CASSPRDRTKEGYTF
TRBV5-1,TRBJ1-1,NA,TRBD1,TGCGCCAGCAGCTTGGGGGACAGGGAAAACACTGAAGCTTTCTTT,CASSLGDRENTEAFF
TRBV21-1,TRBJ1-2,NA,NA,TGTGCCAGCAGCAAGACAGGGCTTGGCTACACCTTC,CASSKTGLGYTF
TRBV9,TRBJ2-1,NA,TRBD2,TGTGCCAGCAGCCTAGGACTAGCGGGGGTCTACAATGAGCAGTTCTTC,CASSLGLAGVYNEQFF
TRBV6-5,TRBJ1-3,few,NA,TGTGCCAGCAGCCCACAGGGCCGAAACACCATATATTTT,CASSPQGRNTIYF
TRBV7-3,TRBJ2-3,NA,NA,TGTGCCAGCAGCTTAACGGGGCAGGGCACAGATACGCAGTATTTT,CASSLTGQGTDTQYF